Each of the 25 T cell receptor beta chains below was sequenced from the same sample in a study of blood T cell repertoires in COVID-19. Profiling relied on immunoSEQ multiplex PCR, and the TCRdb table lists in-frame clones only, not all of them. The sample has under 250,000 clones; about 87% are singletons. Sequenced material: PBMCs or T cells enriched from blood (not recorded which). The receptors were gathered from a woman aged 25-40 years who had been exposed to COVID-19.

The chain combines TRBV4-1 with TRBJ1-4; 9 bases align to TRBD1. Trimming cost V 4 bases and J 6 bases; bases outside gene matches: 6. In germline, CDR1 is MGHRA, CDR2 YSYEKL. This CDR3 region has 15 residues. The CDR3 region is CASSRTGAPHEKLFF. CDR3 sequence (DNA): TGCGCCAGCAGCCGGACAGGGGCTCCACATGAAAAACTGTTTTTT.

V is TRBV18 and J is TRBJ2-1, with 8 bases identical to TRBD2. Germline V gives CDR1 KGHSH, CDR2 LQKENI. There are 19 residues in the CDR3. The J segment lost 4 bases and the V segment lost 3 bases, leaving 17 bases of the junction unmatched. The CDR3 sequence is CASSPQVRAGALLYNEQFF. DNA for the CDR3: TGTGCCAGCTCACCCCAGGTCCGAGCGGGAGCTCTCCTATACAATGAGCAGTTCTTC.

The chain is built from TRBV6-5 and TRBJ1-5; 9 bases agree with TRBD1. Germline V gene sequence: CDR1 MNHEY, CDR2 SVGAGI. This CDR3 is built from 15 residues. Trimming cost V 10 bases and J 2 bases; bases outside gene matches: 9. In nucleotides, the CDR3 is TGTGCCATCCAACAGGGGGCGGGTGGCAATCAGCCCCAGCATTTT. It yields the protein CAIQQGAGGNQPQHF.

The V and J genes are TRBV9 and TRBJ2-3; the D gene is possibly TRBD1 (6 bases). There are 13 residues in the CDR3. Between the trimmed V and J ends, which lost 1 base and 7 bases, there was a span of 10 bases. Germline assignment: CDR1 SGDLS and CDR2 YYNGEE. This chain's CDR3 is CASSVYQGNTQYF. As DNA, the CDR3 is TGTGCCAGCAGCGTATACCAGGGGAATACGCAGTATTTT. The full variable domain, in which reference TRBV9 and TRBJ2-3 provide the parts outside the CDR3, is DSGVTQTPKHLITATGQRVTLRCSPRSGDLSVYWYQQSLDQGLQFLIQYYNGEERAKGNILERFSAQQFPDLHSELNLSSLELGDSALYFCASSVYQGNTQYFGPGTRLTVL.

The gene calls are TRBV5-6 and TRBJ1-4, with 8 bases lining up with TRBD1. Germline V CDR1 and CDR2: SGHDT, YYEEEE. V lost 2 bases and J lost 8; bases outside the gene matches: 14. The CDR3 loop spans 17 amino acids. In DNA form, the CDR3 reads TGTGCCAGCAGCTTAACCAGGGGGCTGATTCAGGGGGAAAAACTGTTTTTT. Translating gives CASSLTRGLIQGEKLFF.

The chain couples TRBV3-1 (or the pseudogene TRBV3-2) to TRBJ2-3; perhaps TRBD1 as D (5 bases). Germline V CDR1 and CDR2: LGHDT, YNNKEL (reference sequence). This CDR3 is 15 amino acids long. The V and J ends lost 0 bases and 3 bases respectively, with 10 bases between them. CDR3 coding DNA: TGTGCCAGCAGCCAAGATACACAGGCGACAGATACGCAGTATTTT. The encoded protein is CASSQDTQATDTQYF.

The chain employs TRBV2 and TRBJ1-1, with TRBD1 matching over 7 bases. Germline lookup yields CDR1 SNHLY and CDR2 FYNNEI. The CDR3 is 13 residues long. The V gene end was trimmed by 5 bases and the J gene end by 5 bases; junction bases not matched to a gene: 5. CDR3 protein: CASSSGGRTEAFF. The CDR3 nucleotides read TGTGCCAGCAGTTCAGGGGGGAGGACTGAAGCTTTCTTT.

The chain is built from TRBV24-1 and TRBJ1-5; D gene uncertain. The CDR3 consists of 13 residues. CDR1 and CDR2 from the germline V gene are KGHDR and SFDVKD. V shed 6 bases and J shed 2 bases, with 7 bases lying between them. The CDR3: CATSSGGNQPQHF. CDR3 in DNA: TGTGCCACCAGTTCCGGAGGCAATCAGCCCCAGCATTTT.

This CDR3 is CASSQERTGRIGEQYF. CDR3 coding DNA: TGTGCCAGCAGCCAAGAGAGGACAGGGAGAATTGGGGAGCAGTACTTC. This chain uses TRBV14 with TRBJ2-7; TRBD1 matches at 8 bases. Per germline, CDR1 SGHDN and CDR2 FVKESK. After removal of 0 bases from V and 7 bases from J, the junction contained 11 bases not matched to a gene. The CDR3 length is 16 residues.

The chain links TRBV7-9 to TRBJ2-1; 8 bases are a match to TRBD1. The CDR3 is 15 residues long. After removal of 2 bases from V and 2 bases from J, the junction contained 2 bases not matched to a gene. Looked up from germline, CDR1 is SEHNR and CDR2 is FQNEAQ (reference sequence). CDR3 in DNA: TGTGCCAGCAGCTTACCCAGGGGGCCCTACAATGAGCAGTTCTTC. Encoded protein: CASSLPRGPYNEQFF. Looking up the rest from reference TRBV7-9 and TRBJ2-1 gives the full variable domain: DTGVSQNPRHKITKRGQNVTFRCDPISEHNRLYWYRQTLGQGPEFLTYFQNEAQLEKSRLLSDRFSAERPKGSFSTLEIQRTEQGDSAMYLCASSLPRGPYNEQFFGPGTRLTVL.

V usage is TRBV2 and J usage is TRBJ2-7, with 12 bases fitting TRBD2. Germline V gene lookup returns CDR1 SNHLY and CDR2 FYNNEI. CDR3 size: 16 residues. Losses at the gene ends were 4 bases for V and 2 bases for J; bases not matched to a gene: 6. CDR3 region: CASSGVTSGSPYEQYF. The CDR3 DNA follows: TGTGCCAGCAGTGGCGTGACTAGCGGGAGCCCCTACGAGCAGTACTTC.

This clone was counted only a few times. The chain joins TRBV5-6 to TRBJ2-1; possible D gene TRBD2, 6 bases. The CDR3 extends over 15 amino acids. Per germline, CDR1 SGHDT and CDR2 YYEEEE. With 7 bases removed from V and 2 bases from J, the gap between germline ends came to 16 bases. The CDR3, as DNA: TGTGCCAGCGGAGCGGGTACTCTTGCCTACAATGAGCAGTTCTTC. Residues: CASGAGTLAYNEQFF.

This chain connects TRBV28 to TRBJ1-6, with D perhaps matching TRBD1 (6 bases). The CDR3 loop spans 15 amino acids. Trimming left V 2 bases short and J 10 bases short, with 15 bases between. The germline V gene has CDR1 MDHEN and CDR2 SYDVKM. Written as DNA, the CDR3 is TGTGCCAGCAGTTTAAATGGGGGCAGAACCTCACCCCTCCACTTT. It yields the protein CASSLNGGRTSPLHF.

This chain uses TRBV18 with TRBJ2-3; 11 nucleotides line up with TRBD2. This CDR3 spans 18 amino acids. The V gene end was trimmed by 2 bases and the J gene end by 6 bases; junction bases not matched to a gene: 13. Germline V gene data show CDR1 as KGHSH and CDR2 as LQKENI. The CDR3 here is CASSPRATSGRGGDTQYF. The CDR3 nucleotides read TGTGCCAGCTCACCAAGGGCTACTAGCGGGAGAGGGGGCGATACGCAGTATTTT.

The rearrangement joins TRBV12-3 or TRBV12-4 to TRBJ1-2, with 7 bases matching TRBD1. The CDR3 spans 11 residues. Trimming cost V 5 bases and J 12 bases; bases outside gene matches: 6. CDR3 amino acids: CASSIQGHHTF. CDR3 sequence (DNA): TGTGCCAGCAGTATACAGGGGCATCACACCTTC.

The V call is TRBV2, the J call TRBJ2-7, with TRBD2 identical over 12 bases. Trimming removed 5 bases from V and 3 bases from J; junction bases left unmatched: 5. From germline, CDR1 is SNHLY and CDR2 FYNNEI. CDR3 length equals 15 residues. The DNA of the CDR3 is TGTGCCAGCAGTCTAAGACTAGCGGGAGTCTACGAGCAGTACTTC. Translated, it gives CASSLRLAGVYEQYF. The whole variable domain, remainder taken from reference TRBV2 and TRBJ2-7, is EPEVTQTPSHQVTQMGQEVILRCVPISNHLYFYWYRQILGQKVEFLVSFYNNEISEKSEIFDDQFSVERPDGSNFTLKIRSTKLEDSAMYFCASSLRLAGVYEQYFGPGTRLTVT.

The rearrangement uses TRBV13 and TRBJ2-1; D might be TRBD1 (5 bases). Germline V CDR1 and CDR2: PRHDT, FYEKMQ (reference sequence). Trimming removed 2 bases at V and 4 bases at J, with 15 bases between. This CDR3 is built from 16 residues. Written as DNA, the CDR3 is TGTGCCAGCAGCTTAATGGCTAGTGGGGCATACAATGAGCAGTTCTTC. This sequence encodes CASSLMASGAYNEQFF.

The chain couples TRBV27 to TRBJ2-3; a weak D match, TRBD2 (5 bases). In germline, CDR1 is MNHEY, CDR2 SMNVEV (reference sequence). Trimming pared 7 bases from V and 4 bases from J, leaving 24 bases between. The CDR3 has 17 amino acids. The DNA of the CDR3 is TGTGCCAGCACTCCTCAGCGGTCCGCCAACGCGCCAGATACGCAGTATTTT. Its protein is CASTPQRSANAPDTQYF.

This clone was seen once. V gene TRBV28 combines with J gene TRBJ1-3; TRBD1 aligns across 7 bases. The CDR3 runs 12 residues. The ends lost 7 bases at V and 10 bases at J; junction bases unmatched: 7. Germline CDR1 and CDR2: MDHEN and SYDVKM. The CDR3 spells CASTAPGGTIYF. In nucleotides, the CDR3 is TGTGCCAGCACCGCACCAGGGGGGACCATATATTTT.

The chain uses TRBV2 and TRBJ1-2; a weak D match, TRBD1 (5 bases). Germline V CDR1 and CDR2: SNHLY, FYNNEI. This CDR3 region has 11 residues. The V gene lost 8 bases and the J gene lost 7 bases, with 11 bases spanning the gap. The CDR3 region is CASGAVSGYTF. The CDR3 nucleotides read TGTGCCAGCGGGGCAGTATCTGGCTACACCTTC.

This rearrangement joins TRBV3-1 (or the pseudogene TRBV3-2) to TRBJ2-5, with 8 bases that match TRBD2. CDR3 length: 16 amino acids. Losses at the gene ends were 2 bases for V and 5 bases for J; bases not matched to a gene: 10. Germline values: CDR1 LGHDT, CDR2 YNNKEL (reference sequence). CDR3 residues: CASSQTSGSSGETQYF. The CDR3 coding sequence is TGTGCCAGCAGCCAAACCAGCGGGAGTTCCGGGGAGACCCAGTACTTC.

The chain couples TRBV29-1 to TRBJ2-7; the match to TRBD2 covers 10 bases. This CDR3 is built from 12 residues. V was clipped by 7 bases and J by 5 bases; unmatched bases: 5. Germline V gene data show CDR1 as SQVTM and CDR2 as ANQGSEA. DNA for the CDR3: TGCAGCGGTAGCGGGAGGAGAAACGAGCAGTACTTC. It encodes CSGSGRRNEQYF.

DNA of the CDR3: TGTGCCATCAGTCTTACTAGCCCGACTCGCACAGATACGCAGTATTTT. It yields the protein CAISLTSPTRTDTQYF. The chain links TRBV10-3 to TRBJ2-3; D possibly corresponds to TRBD2 (6 bases). Deletions cut 5 bases from V and 1 base from J, with 16 bases between. The CDR3 has 16 amino acids. Looked up from germline, CDR1 is ENHRY and CDR2 is SYGVKD.

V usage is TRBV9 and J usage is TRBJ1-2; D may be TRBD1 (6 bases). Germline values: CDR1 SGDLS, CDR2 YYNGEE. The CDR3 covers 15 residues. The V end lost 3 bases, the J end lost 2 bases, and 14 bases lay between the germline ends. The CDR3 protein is CASSAHSRGNYGYTF. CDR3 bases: TGTGCCAGCAGCGCACACTCCAGGGGAAACTATGGCTACACCTTC. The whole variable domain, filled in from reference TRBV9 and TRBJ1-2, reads DSGVTQTPKHLITATGQRVTLRCSPRSGDLSVYWYQQSLDQGLQFLIQYYNGEERAKGNILERFSAQQFPDLHSELNLSSLELGDSALYFCASSAHSRGNYGYTFGSGTRLTVV.

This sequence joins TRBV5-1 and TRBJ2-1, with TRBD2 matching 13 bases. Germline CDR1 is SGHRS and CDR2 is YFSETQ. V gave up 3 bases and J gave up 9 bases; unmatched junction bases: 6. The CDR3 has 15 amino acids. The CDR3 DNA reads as TGCGCCAGCAGCTCCGGACTAGCGGGAGAGATTGAGCAGTTCTTC. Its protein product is CASSSGLAGEIEQFF.